This T cell receptor beta chain was recovered during a study of blood T cells in healthy people across ages. In the case of this clonotype: The antigen remains undetermined.

For the second PCR, which ran for roughly 6 to 11 cycles, a sample-barcoded 5' primer and a J-beta primer mix were used. MiXCR was run by TCRdb on the 5' RACE reads, yielding one entry per CDR3 protein. The sample comprises over 1,500,000 distinct CDR3 sequences, around half of which are singletons, and about 2.1% rests with the top ten. Trimming stripped 1 base from V and 0 bases from J, with 18 bases between. CDR1 is LGHNA and CDR2 is YSLEER in the germline V gene. The CDR3 is made up of 18 amino acids. A minimum of 6 micrograms of total RNA was extracted per sample. Points from the study as a whole: Age brought a roughly linear fall in TCR beta diversity measured per million T cells.

The source of this sequence is a woman aged 40 to 50 in good health. The gene calls are TRBV4-3 and TRBJ1-2; the D gene is possibly TRBD1 (6 bases). Material: blood. CDR3 sequence (DNA): TGCGCCAGCAGCCAAGGGGAACTCGGACAGCGAGCTAACTATGGCTACACCTTC. Its protein is CASSQGELGQRANYGYTF.